The entry below describes one TCR beta chain. No antigen is known for it. This entry comes from a study of CD8+CD57+ T cells in acquired aplastic anemia. Overall study findings and caveats: No significant difference in CD8+ Simpson's diversity was found between patients and controls.

This CDR3 spans 14 amino acids. Trimming took 6 bases from V and 2 from J, leaving 13 bases between them. Germline V gene lookup returns CDR1 SNHLY and CDR2 FYNNEI. Genomic DNA constituted the template upon which TCR beta VDJ and CDR3 profiling was performed. One entry per CDR3 protein results from TCRdb running MiXCR on the reads. The sample has roughly 160,000 distinct CDR3 sequences; around 60% are singletons. The chain carries TRBV2 and TRBJ2-5, with no clear D. Source material: sorted CD4+, CD8+, or CD8+CD57+ T cells (not recorded which) from PBMCs. The receptor's source is a human donor in good health. The chain's CDR3 is CASSVQWGQETQYF. The CDR3 nucleotides are TGTGCCAGCAGCGTCCAGTGGGGTCAAGAGACCCAGTACTTC. The full variable domain, in which reference TRBV2 and TRBJ2-5 provide the parts outside the CDR3, is EPEVTQTPSHQVTQMGQEVILRCVPISNHLYFYWYRQILGQKVEFLVSFYNNEISEKSEIFDDQFSVERPDGSNFTLKIRSTKLEDSAMYFCASSVQWGQETQYFGPGTRLLVL.